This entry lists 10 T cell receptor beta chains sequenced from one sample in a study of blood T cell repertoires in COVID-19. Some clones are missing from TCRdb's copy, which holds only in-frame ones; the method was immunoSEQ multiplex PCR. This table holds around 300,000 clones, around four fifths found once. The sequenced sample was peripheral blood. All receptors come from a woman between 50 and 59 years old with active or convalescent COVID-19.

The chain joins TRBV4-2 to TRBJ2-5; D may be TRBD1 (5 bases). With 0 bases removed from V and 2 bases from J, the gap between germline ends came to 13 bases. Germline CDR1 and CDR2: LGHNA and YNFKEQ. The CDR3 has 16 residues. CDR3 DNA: TGTGCCAGCAGCCAAGATCTGGAGCAGGGACAAGAGACCCAGTACTTC. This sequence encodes CASSQDLEQGQETQYF.

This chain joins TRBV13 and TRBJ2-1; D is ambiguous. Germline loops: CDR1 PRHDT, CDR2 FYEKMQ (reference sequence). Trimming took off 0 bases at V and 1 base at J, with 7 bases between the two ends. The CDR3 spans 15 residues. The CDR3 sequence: CASSLGRISYNEQFF. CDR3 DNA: TGTGCCAGCAGCTTAGGGCGGATTTCCTACAATGAGCAGTTCTTC.

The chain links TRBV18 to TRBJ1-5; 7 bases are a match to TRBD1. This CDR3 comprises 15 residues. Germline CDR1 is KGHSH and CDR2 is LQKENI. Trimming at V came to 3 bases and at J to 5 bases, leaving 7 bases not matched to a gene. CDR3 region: CASSPTTGLDQPQHF. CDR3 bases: TGTGCCAGCTCACCGACGACAGGGCTTGATCAGCCCCAGCATTTT. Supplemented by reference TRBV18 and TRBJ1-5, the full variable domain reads NAGVMQNPRHLVRRRGQEARLRCSPMKGHSHVYWYRQLPEEGLKFMVYLQKENIIDESGMPKERFSAEFPKEGPSILRIQQVVRGDSAAYFCASSPTTGLDQPQHFGDGTRLSIL.

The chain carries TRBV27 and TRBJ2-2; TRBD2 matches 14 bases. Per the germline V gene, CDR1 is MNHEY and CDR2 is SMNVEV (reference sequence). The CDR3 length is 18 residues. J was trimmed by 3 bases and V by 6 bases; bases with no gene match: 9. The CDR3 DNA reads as TGTGCCAGCAGAGGGGGGACTAGCGGGAGTGTCGACACCGGGGAGCTGTTTTTT. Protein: CASRGGTSGSVDTGELFF.

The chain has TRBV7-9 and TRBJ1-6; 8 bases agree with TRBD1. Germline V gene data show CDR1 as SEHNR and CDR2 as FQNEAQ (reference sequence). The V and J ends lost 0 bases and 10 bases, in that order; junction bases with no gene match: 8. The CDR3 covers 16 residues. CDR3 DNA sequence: TGTGCCAGCAGCTTAGCCCACCCAGGGGGCACATCACCCCTCCACTTT. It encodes CASSLAHPGGTSPLHF.

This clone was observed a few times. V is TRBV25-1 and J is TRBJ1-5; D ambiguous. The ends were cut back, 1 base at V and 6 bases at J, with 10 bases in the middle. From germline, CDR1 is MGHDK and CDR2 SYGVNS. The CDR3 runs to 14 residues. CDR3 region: CASSELEGLQPQHF. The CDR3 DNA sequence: TGTGCCAGCAGTGAATTAGAGGGTCTTCAGCCCCAGCATTTT.

The CDR3 DNA sequence: TGTGCCAGCAGCCAAAACCGGCCGTTAGACAGGGTGACTGGAAACACCATATATTTT. Its protein product is CASSQNRPLDRVTGNTIYF. The J gene is TRBJ1-3, the V gene TRBV4-2; 7 nucleotides match TRBD1. V lost 2 bases, J lost 2 bases, and 15 bases stayed unmatched. CDR1 is LGHNA and CDR2 is YNFKEQ in the germline V gene. The CDR3 sequence is 19 residues long.

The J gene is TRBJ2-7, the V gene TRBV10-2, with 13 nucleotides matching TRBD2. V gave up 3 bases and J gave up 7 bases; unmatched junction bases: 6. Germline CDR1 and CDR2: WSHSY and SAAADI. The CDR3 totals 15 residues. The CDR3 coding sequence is TGCGCCAGCAGTGACTGGACTAGCGGGAGAGGTGAGCAGTACTTC. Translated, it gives CASSDWTSGRGEQYF.

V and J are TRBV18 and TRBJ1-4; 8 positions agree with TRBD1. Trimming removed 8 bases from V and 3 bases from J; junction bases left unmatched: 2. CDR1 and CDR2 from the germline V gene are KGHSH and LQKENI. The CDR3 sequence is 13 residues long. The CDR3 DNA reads TGTGCCAGCACAGGGGGGCCTAATGAAAAACTGTTTTTT. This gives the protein CASTGGPNEKLFF.

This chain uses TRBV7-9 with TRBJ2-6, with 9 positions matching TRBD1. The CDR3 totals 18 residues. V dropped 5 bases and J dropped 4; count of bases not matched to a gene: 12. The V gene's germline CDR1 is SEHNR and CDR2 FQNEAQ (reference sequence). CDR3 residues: CASSHPGQGWAGANVLTF. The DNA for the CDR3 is TGTGCCAGCAGCCATCCGGGACAGGGCTGGGCAGGGGCCAACGTCCTGACTTTC.